This section outlines one T cell receptor (beta chain) sequence together with its context. This sample stems from a study of regulatory and conventional T cells in RAG deficiency. Per the germline V gene, CDR1 is ENHRY and CDR2 is SYGVKD. This CDR3 comprises 15 residues. Trimming cost V 6 bases and J 0 bases; bases outside gene matches: 1. Blood CD4+ CD25-low CD127-high conventional T cells supplied the genomic DNA template. The assay was immunoSEQ multiplex PCR, and TCRdb's table has in-frame clones only and misses some. The sample includes 20,000 to 25,000 clones, 95% to 96% seen only once; the top ten take about 1.2%. These same records also appear under a second study, on regulatory T cells. As that report states: Primers: 52 TRBV forward and 13 TRBJ reverse.

The rearrangement joins TRBV10-3 to TRBJ2-1, with 11 bases fitting TRBD2. The specimen was CD25- CD4+ T cells sorted from blood. The sequence was collected from a human donor in good health. CDR3 coding DNA: TGTGCCATCAGCACTAGCGGGAGCTCCTACAATGAGCAGTTCTTC. It codes for CAISTSGSSYNEQFF.